The sequence of this TCR beta chain was determined in a study of blood T cell repertoires in COVID-19. Germline lookup yields CDR1 SEHNR and CDR2 FQNEAQ (reference sequence). V lost 5 bases and J lost 10; bases outside the gene matches: 4. This CDR3 has 12 amino acids. As handled by the study authors: Amplified reference gene primers provided the basis for estimating nucleated cell counts. Sequencing was performed with immunoSEQ multiplex PCR; in TCRdb, only in-frame clones are kept and a portion is missing. That table is the source of V, J and clone size, and D and trimming were worked out from the DNA. The table records about 200,000 clones, more than 70% of them present only once.

This sequence was found in a man aged 35 to 55 with acute COVID-19. Input material: PBMCs or T cells enriched from blood (not recorded which). The V gene is TRBV7-9, the J gene TRBJ2-4, with 8 bases that match TRBD1. In nucleotides, the CDR3 is TGTGCCAGCAGCCCGACAGGGGTGATTCAGTACTTC. This encodes CASSPTGVIQYF.